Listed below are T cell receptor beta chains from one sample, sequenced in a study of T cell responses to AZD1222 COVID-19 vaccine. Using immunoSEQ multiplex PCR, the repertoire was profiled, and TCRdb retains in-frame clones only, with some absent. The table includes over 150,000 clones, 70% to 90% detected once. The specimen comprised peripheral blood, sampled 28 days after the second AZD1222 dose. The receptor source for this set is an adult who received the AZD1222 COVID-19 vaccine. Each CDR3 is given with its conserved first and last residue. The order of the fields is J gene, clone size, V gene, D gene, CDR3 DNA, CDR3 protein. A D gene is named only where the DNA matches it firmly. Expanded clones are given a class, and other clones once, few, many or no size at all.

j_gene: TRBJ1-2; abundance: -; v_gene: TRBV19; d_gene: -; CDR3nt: TGTGCCAGTGGTGAGAGGCAACTATCTTCTAACTATGGCTACACCTTC; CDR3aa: CASGERQLSSNYGYTF
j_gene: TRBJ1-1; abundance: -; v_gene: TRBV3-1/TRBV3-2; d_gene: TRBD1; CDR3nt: TGTGCCAGCATCCTAGGGGGCACGGGTACTGAAGCTTTCTTT; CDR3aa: CASILGGTGTEAFF
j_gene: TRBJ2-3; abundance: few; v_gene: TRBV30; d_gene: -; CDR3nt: TGTGCCTGGAGTGTAGCGCCGATGGGAGATACGCAGTATTTT; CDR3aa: CAWSVAPMGDTQYF
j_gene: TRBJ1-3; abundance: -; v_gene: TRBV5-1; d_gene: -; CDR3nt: TGCGCCAGCACCCCGAATGCTGGAAACACCATATATTTT; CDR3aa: CASTPNAGNTIYF
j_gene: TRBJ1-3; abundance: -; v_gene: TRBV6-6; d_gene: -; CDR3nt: TGTGCCAGCAGTTTCTCCAACTCTGGAAACACCATATATTTT; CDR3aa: CASSFSNSGNTIYF
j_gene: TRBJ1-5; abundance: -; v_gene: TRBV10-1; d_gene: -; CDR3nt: TGCGCCAGCAGTTTAACAGGTTTGAGAAATCAGCCCCAGCATTTT; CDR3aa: CASSLTGLRNQPQHF
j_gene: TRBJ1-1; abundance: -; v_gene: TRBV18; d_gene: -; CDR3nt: TGTGCCAGCTCACCCTACGTCCTTGAGGACAGGAACACTGAAGCTTTCTTT; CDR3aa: CASSPYVLEDRNTEAFF
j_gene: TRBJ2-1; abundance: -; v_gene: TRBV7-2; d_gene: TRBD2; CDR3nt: TGTGCCAGCAGCCCCGGACTAGCGGGGAATGAGCAGTTCTTC; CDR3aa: CASSPGLAGNEQFF
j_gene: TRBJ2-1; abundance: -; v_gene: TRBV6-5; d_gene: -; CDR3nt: TGTGCCAGCAGTAACCGCCAAGGCCAGCAGTTCTTC; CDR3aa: CASSNRQGQQFF
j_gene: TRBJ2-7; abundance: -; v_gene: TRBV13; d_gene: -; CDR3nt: TGTGCCAGCAAGGTGGGCGACAGCTCCTACGAGCAGTACTTC; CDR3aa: CASKVGDSSYEQYF
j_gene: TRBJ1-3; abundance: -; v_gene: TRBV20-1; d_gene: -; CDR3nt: TGCAGTGCTACAACTGGAAACACCATATATTTT; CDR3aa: CSATTGNTIYF
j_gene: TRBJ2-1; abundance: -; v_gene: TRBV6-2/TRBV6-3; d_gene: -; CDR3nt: TGTGCCAGCAGTTCAAGTCAGGTCAATGAGCAGTTCTTC; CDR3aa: CASSSSQVNEQFF
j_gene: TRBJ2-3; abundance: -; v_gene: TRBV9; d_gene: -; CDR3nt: TGTGCCAGCAGCGTAGCTGTGGGTGCAGATACGCAGTATTTT; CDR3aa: CASSVAVGADTQYF
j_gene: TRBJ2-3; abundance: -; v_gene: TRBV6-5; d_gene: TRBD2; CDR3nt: TGTGCCAGCAGAGTAGCGGGGGGGCCGACAGATACGCAGTATTTT; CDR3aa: CASRVAGGPTDTQYF
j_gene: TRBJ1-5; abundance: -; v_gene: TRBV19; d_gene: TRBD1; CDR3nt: TGTGCCAGTACCTCAGGGGGTTGGGGCAATCAGCCCCAGCATTTT; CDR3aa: CASTSGGWGNQPQHF
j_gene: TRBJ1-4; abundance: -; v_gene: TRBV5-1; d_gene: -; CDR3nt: TGCGCCAGCTCACCCTCAGGGATAAATGAAAAACTGTTTTTT; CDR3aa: CASSPSGINEKLFF
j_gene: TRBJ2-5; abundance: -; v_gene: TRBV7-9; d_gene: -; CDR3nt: TGTGCCAGCAGCTTAGTGGGGGGCCCCCAAGAGACCCAGTACTTC; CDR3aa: CASSLVGGPQETQYF
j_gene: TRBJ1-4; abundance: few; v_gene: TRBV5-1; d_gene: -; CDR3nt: TGCGCCAGCACCGGGGGGCTTAAGGATGAAAAACTGTTTTTT; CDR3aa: CASTGGLKDEKLFF
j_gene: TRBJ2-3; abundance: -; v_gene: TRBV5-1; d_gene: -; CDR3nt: TGCGCCAGCAGGACCGAGGGCACAGATACGCAGTATTTT; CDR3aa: CASRTEGTDTQYF
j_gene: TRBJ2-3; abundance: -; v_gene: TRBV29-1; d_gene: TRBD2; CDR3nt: TGCAGCGCGGGGGGACTGACTAGCACAGATACGCAGTATTTT; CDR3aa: CSAGGLTSTDTQYF